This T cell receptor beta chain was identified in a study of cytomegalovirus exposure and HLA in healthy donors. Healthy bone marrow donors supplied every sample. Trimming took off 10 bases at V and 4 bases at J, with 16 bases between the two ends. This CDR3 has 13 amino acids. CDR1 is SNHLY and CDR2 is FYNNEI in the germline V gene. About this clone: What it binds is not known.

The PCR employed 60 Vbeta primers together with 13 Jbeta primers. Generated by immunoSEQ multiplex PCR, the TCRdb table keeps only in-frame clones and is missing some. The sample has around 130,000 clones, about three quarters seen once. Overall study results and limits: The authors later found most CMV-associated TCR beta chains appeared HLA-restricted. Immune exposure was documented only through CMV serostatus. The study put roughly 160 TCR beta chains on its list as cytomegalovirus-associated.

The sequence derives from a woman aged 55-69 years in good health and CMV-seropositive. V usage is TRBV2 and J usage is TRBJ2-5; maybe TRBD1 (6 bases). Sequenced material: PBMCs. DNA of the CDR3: TGTGCCATTCCTGACAGGTTGGGAGAGACCCAGTACTTC. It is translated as CAIPDRLGETQYF.